This TCR beta chain was retrieved from a study of T-cell memory formation after mild COVID-19. This CDR3 is 16 amino acids long. Trimming stripped 5 bases from V and 0 bases from J, with 16 bases between. Germline-derived CDR1 and CDR2 are SGHNT and YENEEA. Of note for this clonotype: No antigen is known for it.

Overall study findings and caveats: Shrinking CD4+ clones were chiefly CM and EM; CD8+ ones were chiefly EMRA.

Barcoded TCR alpha and TCR beta cDNA libraries with UMIs came from 5'RACE using constant-segment primers. TCRdb analysed the 5' RACE reads with MiXCR anew, one entry per CDR3 protein. The sample comprises about 200,000 distinct CDR3 sequences, approximately 16% of which are singletons, and approximately 2.4% rests with the top ten. The TCR was taken from an adult woman who had mild COVID-19 (a few samples of this study predate the infection). Cell type and time point are not known. This rearrangement joins TRBV11-3 to TRBJ2-5; TRBD1 might be the D (6 bases). Sequencing was carried out using PBMCs or a T cell subset sorted from them (not recorded which). The CDR3 nucleotides read TGTGCCAGCAGCCGAGGACAGCCAACTAACCAAGAGACCCAGTACTTC. Encoded protein: CASSRGQPTNQETQYF.